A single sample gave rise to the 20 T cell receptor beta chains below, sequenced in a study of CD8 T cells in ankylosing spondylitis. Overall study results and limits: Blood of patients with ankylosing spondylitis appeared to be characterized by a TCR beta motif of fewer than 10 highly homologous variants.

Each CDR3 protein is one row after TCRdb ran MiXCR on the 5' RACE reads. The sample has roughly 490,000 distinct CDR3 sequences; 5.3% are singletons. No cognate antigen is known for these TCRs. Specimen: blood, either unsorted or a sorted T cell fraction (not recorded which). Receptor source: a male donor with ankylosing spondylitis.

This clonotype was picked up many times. DNA for the CDR3: TGTGCCAGCAGCTTTGTCAGGGGGCCAAGAGGAAACACCATATATTTT. Translated, it gives CASSFVRGPRGNTIYF. J is TRBJ1-3 and V is TRBV11-2; 8 bases line up with TRBD1. This CDR3 is 16 amino acids long. Germline-derived CDR1 and CDR2 are SGHAT and FQNNGV. The V gene end was trimmed by 3 bases and the J gene end by 4 bases; junction bases not matched to a gene: 8.

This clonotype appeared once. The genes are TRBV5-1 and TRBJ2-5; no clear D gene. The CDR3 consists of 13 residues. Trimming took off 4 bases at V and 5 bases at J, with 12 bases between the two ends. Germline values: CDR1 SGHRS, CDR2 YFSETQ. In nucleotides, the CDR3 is TGCGCCAGCAGCACGACAATCGAGGAGACCCAGTACTTC. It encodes CASSTTIEETQYF.

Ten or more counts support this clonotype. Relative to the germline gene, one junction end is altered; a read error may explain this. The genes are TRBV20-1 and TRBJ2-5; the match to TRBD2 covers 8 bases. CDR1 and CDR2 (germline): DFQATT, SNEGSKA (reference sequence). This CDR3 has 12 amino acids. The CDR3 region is CSARAGEVTQYF. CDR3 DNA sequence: TGCAGTGCGAGAGCGGGGGAGGTGACCCAGTACTTC.

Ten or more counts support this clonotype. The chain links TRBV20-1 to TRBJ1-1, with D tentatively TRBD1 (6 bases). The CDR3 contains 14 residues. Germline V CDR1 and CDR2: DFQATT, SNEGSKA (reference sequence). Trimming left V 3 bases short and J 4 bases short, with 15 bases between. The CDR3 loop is CSARVPDRITEAFF. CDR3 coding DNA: TGCAGTGCTAGGGTACCGGACAGAATCACTGAAGCTTTCTTT.

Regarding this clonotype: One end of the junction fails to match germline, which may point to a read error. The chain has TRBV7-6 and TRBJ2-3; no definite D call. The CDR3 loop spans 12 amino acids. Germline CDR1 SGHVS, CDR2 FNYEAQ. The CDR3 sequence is CGSSLSPDTQYF. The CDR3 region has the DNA TGTGGCAGCAGCTTGTCGCCAGATACGCAGTATTTT.

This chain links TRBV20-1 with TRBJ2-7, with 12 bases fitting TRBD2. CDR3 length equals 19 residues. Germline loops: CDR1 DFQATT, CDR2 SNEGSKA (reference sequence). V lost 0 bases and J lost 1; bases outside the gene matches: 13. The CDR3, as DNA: TGCAGTGCTAGAGACCAAACTAGCGGGGGGTCATTACGTTCCTACGAGCAGTACTTC. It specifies CSARDQTSGGSLRSYEQYF.

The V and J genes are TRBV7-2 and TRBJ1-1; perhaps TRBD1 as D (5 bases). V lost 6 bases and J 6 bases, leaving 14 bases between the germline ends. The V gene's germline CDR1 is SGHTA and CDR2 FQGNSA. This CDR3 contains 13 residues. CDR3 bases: TGTGCCAGCAGACCTAACCCGGGGGCTGAAGCTTTCTTT. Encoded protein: CASRPNPGAEAFF.

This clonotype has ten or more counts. CDR3 sequence reads: CASSPKLGHNTEAFF. CDR3 DNA sequence: TGTGCCAGCAGCCCTAAACTCGGACATAACACTGAAGCTTTCTTT. The chain links TRBV7-8 to TRBJ1-1; the D gene is possibly TRBD1 (5 bases). This CDR3 region has 15 residues. V was trimmed by 5 bases and J by 2 bases, leaving 15 bases between them. CDR1 is SGHVS, CDR2 FQNEAQ, per germline.

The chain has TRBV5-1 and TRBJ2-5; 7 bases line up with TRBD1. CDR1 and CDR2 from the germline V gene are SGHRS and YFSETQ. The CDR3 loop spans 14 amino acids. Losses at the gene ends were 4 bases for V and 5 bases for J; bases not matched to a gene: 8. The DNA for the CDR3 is TGCGCCAGCAGCCCTGGACAGGTTTTGGAGACCCAGTACTTC. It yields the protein CASSPGQVLETQYF.

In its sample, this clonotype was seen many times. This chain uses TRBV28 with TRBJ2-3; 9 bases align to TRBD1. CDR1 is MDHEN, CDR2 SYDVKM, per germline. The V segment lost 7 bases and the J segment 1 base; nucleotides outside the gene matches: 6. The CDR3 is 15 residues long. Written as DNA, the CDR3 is TGTGCCAGCAACCCGGGACAGGGAGGCACAGATACGCAGTATTTT. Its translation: CASNPGQGGTDTQYF.

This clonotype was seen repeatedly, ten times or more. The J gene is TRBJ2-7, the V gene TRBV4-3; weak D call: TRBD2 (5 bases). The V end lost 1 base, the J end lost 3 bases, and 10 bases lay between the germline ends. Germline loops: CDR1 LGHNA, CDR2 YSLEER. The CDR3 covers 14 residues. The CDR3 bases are TGCGCCAGCAGCCAAGTCGGACGGGACTACGAGCAGTACTTC. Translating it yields CASSQVGRDYEQYF.

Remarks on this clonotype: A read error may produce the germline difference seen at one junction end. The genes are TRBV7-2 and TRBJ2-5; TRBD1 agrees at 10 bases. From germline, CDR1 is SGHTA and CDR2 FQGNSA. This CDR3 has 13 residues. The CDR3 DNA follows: TGTGCCAGCAGCAAGGACAGGGGGGGGACCCAGTCCTTC. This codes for CASSKDRGGTQSF.

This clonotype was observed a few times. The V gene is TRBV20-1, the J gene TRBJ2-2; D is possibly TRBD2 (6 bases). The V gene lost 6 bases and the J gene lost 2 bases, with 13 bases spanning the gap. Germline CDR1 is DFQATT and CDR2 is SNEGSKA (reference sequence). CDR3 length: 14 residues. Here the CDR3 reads CSAEGQPNTGELFF. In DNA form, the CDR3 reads TGCAGTGCGGAGGGGCAGCCAAACACCGGGGAGCTGTTTTTT.

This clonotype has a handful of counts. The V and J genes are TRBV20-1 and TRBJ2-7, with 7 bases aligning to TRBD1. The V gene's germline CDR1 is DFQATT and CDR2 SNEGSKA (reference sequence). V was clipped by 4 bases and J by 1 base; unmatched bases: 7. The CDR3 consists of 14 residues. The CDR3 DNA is TGCAGTGCTATTTCAGGGGGAAGTTCCTACGAGCAGTACTTC. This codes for CSAISGGSSYEQYF.

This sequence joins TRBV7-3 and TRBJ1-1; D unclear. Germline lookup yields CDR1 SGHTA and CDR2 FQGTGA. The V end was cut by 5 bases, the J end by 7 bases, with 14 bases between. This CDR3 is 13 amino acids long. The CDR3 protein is CASSRDGVFEAFF. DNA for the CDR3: TGTGCCAGCAGCCGCGACGGGGTCTTTGAAGCTTTCTTT.

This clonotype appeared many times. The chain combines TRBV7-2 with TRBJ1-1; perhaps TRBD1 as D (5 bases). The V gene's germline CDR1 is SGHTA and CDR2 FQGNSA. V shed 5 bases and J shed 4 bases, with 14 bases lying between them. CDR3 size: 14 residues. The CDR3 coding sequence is TGTGCCAGCAGCCCATGGGGGGGAAGCACTGAAGCTTTCTTT. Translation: CASSPWGGSTEAFF.

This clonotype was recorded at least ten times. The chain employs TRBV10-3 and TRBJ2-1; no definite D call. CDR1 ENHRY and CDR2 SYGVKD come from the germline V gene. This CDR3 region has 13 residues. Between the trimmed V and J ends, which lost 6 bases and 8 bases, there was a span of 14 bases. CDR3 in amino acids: CAIRVSVDYEQFF. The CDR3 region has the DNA TGTGCCATCAGGGTCAGTGTAGATTATGAGCAGTTCTTC.

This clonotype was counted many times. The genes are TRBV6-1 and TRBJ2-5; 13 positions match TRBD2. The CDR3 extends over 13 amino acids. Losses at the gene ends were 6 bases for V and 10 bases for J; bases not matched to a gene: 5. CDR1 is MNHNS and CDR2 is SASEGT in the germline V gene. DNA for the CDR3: TGTGCCAGCAGCCAGGGACTAGCGGGATTCCAGTACTTC. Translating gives CASSQGLAGFQYF.

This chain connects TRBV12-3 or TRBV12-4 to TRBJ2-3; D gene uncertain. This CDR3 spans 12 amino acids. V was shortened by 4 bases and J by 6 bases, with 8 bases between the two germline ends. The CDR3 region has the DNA TGTGCCAGCAGTTACATGGGGGATACGCAGTATTTT. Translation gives CASSYMGDTQYF.

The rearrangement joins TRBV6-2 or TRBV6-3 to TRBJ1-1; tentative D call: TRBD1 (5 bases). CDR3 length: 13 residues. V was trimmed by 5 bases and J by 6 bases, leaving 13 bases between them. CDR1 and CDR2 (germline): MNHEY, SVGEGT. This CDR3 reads CASSMGGLPEAFF. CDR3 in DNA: TGTGCCAGCAGTATGGGGGGTCTCCCTGAAGCTTTCTTT.